This TCR beta chain is drawn from a study of shared clonotypes between healthy human individuals. Partitioning of CD4+ cells yielded a CD45RA+ naive subset and a CD45RA-negative memory subset. Several immunoSEQ plates received, in even portions, the genomic DNA of each subset. Each PCR replicate from the sorted subsets contained about 200 ng DNA, which is about 31,000 T cell genomes. Profiled with immunoSEQ multiplex PCR; TCRdb holds only in-frame clones, not every one. The sample yields millions of clones, 85% to 95% seen once. About this clone itself: Its antigen is still unknown.

V gave up 6 bases and J gave up 8 bases, with 11 bases separating them. The CDR3 runs 12 residues. In germline, CDR1 is MNHEY, CDR2 SVGAGI. Study observations and caveats: In this cohort, only blood was sampled, and tissue repertoires likely differ.

The rearrangement uses TRBV6-5 and TRBJ2-1; D call uncertain. This receptor was identified in a man aged 18 to 30 in good health. Some clones in this sample may be carry-over from other donors' samples. Sequenced material: naive CD4+ T cells from PBMCs. The subset is: CD45RA+ positively selected. CDR3 DNA sequence: TGTGCCAGCAGATCCCCTGCGCATGAGCAGTTCTTC. It is translated as CASRSPAHEQFF.